The 25 T cell receptor beta chains listed next were all sequenced from one sample in a study of T cells expressing NK-cell markers. TCRdb reprocessed the 5' RACE reads and reports one entry per CDR3 protein, with no DNA. The listing records fewer than 400,000 distinct CDR3 sequences. Sequencing was done on a sample of blood T cells: a sorted CD56 or NKG2C T cell subset, CD4+ or CD8+ T cells, or bulk PBMC T cells (not recorded which). These receptors were collected from a man aged 18 to 70 in good health.

V is TRBV28 and J is TRBJ1-1; the TCRdb call, TRBD1, lacks DNA for checking. Germline CDR1 reads MDHEN; CDR2 reads SYDVKM. This CDR3 comprises 14 residues. This CDR3 reads CASTGTGSTTEAFF.

The rearrangement uses TRBV12-3 or TRBV12-4 and TRBJ1-5. This CDR3 contains 15 residues. CDR3 amino acids: CASSLGGVYNQPQHF.

The CDR3 region is CASSLHDPNYEQYF. The chain recombines TRBV11-2 with TRBJ2-7. There are 14 residues in the CDR3. The germline CDR1 and CDR2 sequences are SGHAT and FQNNGV.

The V and J genes are TRBV11-2 and TRBJ2-5; TCRdb lists TRBD1, though no DNA is available to test this call. The CDR3 runs to 17 residues. From germline, CDR1 is SGHAT and CDR2 FQNNGV. CDR3 sequence: CASSFPMTGGLRETQYF.

The rearrangement uses TRBV5-5 and TRBJ2-1. Germline CDR1 is SGHKS and CDR2 is YYEKEE (reference sequence). The CDR3 sequence is 16 residues long. The CDR3: CASSQKNSNYYNEQFF.

This rearrangement joins TRBV7-8 to TRBJ1-1. This CDR3 is 16 amino acids long. Germline CDR1 is SGHVS and CDR2 is FQNEAQ. CDR3: CASSLKELNWNTEAFF.

V is TRBV10-3 and J is TRBJ2-3; TCRdb picks TRBD1, but there is no DNA to check that call. The CDR3 has 16 amino acids. Germline V gives CDR1 ENHRY, CDR2 SYGVKD. The CDR3 protein is CAISPRVGGPTDTQYF.

The chain combines TRBV12-3 or TRBV12-4 with TRBJ2-3; TCRdb picks TRBD1, but there is no DNA to check that call. The CDR3 has 16 residues. The CDR3 protein is CASSLFRGVPTDTQYF.

The chain combines TRBV6-1 with TRBJ1-1; TCRdb lists TRBD1, though no DNA is available to test this call. From germline, CDR1 is MNHNS and CDR2 SASEGT. The CDR3 sequence is 14 residues long. CDR3 residues: CASIPTGGNTEAFF.

This chain uses TRBV9 with TRBJ1-1; TCRdb picks TRBD1, but there is no DNA to check that call. The CDR3 spans 18 residues. Per the germline V gene, CDR1 is SGDLS and CDR2 is YYNGEE. CDR3 amino acids: CASSGPGTGGWGNTEAFF.

The gene calls are TRBV6-1 and TRBJ2-3; the D gene TCRdb calls, TRBD1, cannot be checked with no DNA. The CDR3 sequence is 16 residues long. Germline V gives CDR1 MNHNS, CDR2 SASEGT. The CDR3 loop is CASSGPRDRYTDTQYF.

The genes are TRBV7-8 and TRBJ1-1. The CDR3 is 14 amino acids. CDR1 is SGHVS, CDR2 FQNEAQ, per germline. The CDR3 loop reads CASSGRLGNTEAFF.

V and J are TRBV20-1 and TRBJ2-5; TCRdb indicates TRBD1, and absent DNA this call remains unverified. This CDR3 has 12 amino acids. Germline loops: CDR1 DFQATT, CDR2 SNEGSKA (reference sequence). The CDR3 here is CSAKKGYETQYF.

V gene TRBV2 combines with J gene TRBJ1-6. This CDR3 has 13 amino acids. Germline V gene data show CDR1 as SNHLY and CDR2 as FYNNEI. The CDR3 here is CASIEGLPSPLHF. Combining the CDR3 with reference TRBV2 and TRBJ1-6 gives the whole variable domain EPEVTQTPSHQVTQMGQEVILRCVPISNHLYFYWYRQILGQKVEFLVSFYNNEISEKSEIFDDQFSVERPDGSNFTLKIRSTKLEDSAMYFCASIEGLPSPLHFGNGTRLTVT.

The chain has TRBV28 and TRBJ2-7. Looked up from germline, CDR1 is MDHEN and CDR2 is SYDVKM. The CDR3 totals 14 residues. The CDR3 here is CASSTLQGPYEQYF.

The V and J genes are TRBV7-9 and TRBJ2-5; the D call from TCRdb, TRBD1, cannot be confirmed without DNA. CDR3 length: 15 residues. Germline CDR1 reads SEHNR; CDR2 reads FQNEAQ (reference sequence). The CDR3 protein is CASNDRGKGEETQYF.

This rearrangement joins TRBV4-1 to TRBJ1-3; with no DNA, the TCRdb D assignment of TRBD1 cannot be verified. Germline V lookup: CDR1 MGHRA, CDR2 YSYEKL. The length of the CDR3 is 16 residues. CDR3 residues: CASSQALQGRGNTIYF.

The chain couples TRBV28 to TRBJ2-7; TCRdb gives TRBD1 as the D gene, but with no DNA this cannot be confirmed. Germline CDR1 is MDHEN and CDR2 is SYDVKM. This CDR3 is built from 14 residues. The CDR3: CASSLRQGISEQYF.

This sequence joins TRBV14 and TRBJ2-1; TCRdb names TRBD1, which stays unverified in the absence of DNA. Germline CDR1 reads SGHDN; CDR2 reads FVKESK. The CDR3 is 13 amino acids. The CDR3 here is CASSPSRGVRQFF. Combining the CDR3 with reference TRBV14 and TRBJ2-1 gives the whole variable domain EAGVTQFPSHSVIEKGQTVTLRCDPISGHDNLYWYRRVMGKEIKFLLHFVKESKQDESGMPNNRFLAERTGGTYSTLKVQPAELEDSGVYFCASSPSRGVRQFFGPGTRLTVL.

V usage is TRBV11-3 and J usage is TRBJ1-5; no DNA is available, so the TRBD1 call from TCRdb remains unchecked. From germline, CDR1 is SGHNT and CDR2 YENEEA. This CDR3 region has 15 residues. The CDR3 protein is CASSSPGRGNQPQHF.

The CDR3 here is CASTHPSYARGANVLTF. The rearrangement joins TRBV12-3 or TRBV12-4 to TRBJ2-6; TCRdb's D gene call, TRBD1, goes unchecked for lack of DNA. This CDR3 comprises 17 residues.

The rearrangement joins TRBV7-2 to TRBJ1-1; without DNA, the TCRdb call of TRBD1 cannot be checked. CDR1 is SGHTA, CDR2 FQGNSA, per germline. The CDR3 is 14 residues long. The CDR3 here is CASSPRVKNTEAFF.

The chain carries TRBV9 and TRBJ2-2. Per the germline V gene, CDR1 is SGDLS and CDR2 is YYNGEE. The CDR3 length is 14 residues. The CDR3 loop is CASSVVSSTGELFF.

This chain uses TRBV29-1 with TRBJ2-1; there is no DNA to check the TCRdb D call of TRBD2. This CDR3 has 14 amino acids. Germline V gene data show CDR1 as SQVTM and CDR2 as ANQGSEA. The CDR3 is CSVAWLAGNNEQFF.

V and J are TRBV19 and TRBJ1-1. Germline V lookup: CDR1 LNHDA, CDR2 SQIVND (reference sequence). The CDR3 is made up of 14 amino acids. CDR3 sequence: CASSSGRGTTEAFF.